A selection of T cell receptor beta chains follows, all from one sample in a study of T cell responses to AZD1222 COVID-19 vaccine. Repertoires were generated with immunoSEQ multiplex PCR, while TCRdb's copy carries only in-frame clones and drops some. Here the sample spans approximately 67,000 clones, 70% to 90% being singletons. Sequenced here: peripheral blood, sampled 28 days after the second AZD1222 dose. These receptors were taken from an adult who received the AZD1222 COVID-19 vaccine. Both conserved end residues are part of each CDR3. The D gene is left open where the match is weak. Clone sizes are given selectively: once, few, many, or a class where the clone is expanded.

J: TRBJ2-1; V: TRBV21-1; D: -; size: -; CDR3: CASSKFPVRSGGQDEQFF; DNA: TGTGCCAGCAGCAAATTCCCCGTAAGGAGCGGGGGGCAGGATGAGCAGTTCTTC
J: TRBJ2-2; V: TRBV21-1; D: -; size: -; CDR3: CASSKGFRLAGVNTGELFF; DNA: TGTGCCAGCAGCAAAGGTTTTAGACTAGCGGGAGTCAACACCGGGGAGCTGTTTTTT
J: TRBJ2-7; V: TRBV10-3; D: TRBD2; size: -; CDR3: CAISEPAGGYEQYF; DNA: TGTGCCATCAGTGAACCAGCGGGAGGCTACGAGCAGTACTTC
J: TRBJ1-1; V: TRBV4-1; D: -; size: -; CDR3: CASSQGPSYTEAFF; DNA: TGCGCCAGCAGCCAAGGGCCTTCCTACACTGAAGCTTTCTTT
J: TRBJ2-7; V: TRBV15; D: -; size: once; CDR3: CATSRDRGTGYEQYF; DNA: TGTGCCACCAGCAGAGATCGAGGGACCGGCTACGAGCAGTACTTC
J: TRBJ1-2; V: TRBV7-8; D: -; size: -; CDR3: CASSLVRGPNYGYTF; DNA: TGTGCCAGCAGCTTAGTCCGGGGTCCTAACTATGGCTACACCTTC
J: TRBJ1-2; V: TRBV6-6; D: -; size: -; CDR3: CASMEANYGYTF; DNA: TGTGCCAGCATGGAAGCGAACTATGGCTACACCTTC
J: TRBJ1-4; V: TRBV5-4; D: TRBD1; size: -; CDR3: CASSPGQGAREKLFF; DNA: TGTGCCAGCAGCCCTGGACAGGGGGCGCGGGAAAAACTGTTTTTT
J: TRBJ1-1; V: TRBV7-2; D: -; size: -; CDR3: CASSAAVENTEAFF; DNA: TGTGCCAGCAGCGCCGCGGTGGAGAACACTGAAGCTTTCTTT
J: TRBJ2-7; V: TRBV29-1; D: TRBD2; size: -; CDR3: CSVENDRDYFRYF; DNA: TGCAGCGTTGAGAACGACCGGGACTACTTCCGGTACTTC
J: TRBJ2-7; V: TRBV4-1; D: TRBD2; size: few; CDR3: CASSPTTSGSGYEQYF; DNA: TGCGCCAGCAGCCCGACAACTAGCGGGAGCGGCTACGAGCAGTACTTC
J: TRBJ1-1; V: TRBV25-1; D: -; size: -; CDR3: CAARTGGTTEAFF; DNA: TGTGCCGCCAGGACCGGAGGGACCACTGAAGCTTTCTTT
J: TRBJ2-4; V: TRBV14; D: -; size: -; CDR3: CASSQNFPRENIQYF; DNA: TGTGCCAGCAGCCAAAACTTCCCAAGGGAAAACATTCAGTACTTC
J: TRBJ1-5; V: TRBV12-5; D: -; size: -; CDR3: CASGLVLGPGRIQPQHF; DNA: TGTGCTAGTGGTTTGGTATTGGGACCAGGGAGGATTCAGCCCCAGCATTTT
J: TRBJ1-1; V: TRBV7-2; D: TRBD1; size: few; CDR3: CASSWDRWNTEAFF; DNA: TGTGCCAGCAGCTGGGACAGGTGGAACACTGAAGCTTTCTTT
J: TRBJ1-5; V: TRBV7-9; D: -; size: few; CDR3: CASSYSNQPQHF; DNA: TGTGCCAGCAGCTACAGCAATCAGCCCCAGCATTTT
J: TRBJ2-1; V: TRBV6-4; D: TRBD2; size: -; CDR3: CASSEDRTSGRLFF; DNA: TGTGCCAGCAGTGAGGATAGGACTAGCGGGAGGTTGTTCTTC
J: TRBJ2-1; V: TRBV14; D: -; size: -; CDR3: CASSQDLTRIRDEQFF; DNA: TGTGCCAGCAGCCAAGATCTAACCCGAATTCGGGATGAGCAGTTCTTC
J: TRBJ1-1; V: TRBV4-2; D: -; size: -; CDR3: CASSRGTSEAFF; DNA: TGTGCCAGCAGCCGAGGGACCTCGGAAGCTTTCTTT
J: TRBJ2-7; V: TRBV10-3; D: TRBD1; size: -; CDR3: CAISPGQGRYEQYF; DNA: TGTGCCATCAGTCCTGGACAGGGCCGCTACGAGCAGTACTTC
J: TRBJ1-6; V: TRBV2; D: -; size: -; CDR3: CATDPGQRNSPLHF; DNA: TGTGCCACCGACCCGGGACAACGGAATTCACCCCTCCACTTT
J: TRBJ2-2; V: TRBV28; D: -; size: -; CDR3: CASGGGDRANTGELFF; DNA: TGTGCCAGCGGCGGGGGGGACAGGGCTAACACCGGGGAGCTGTTTTTT